This entry lists 26 T cell receptor beta chains sequenced from one sample in a study of blood T cells in healthy people across ages. PCR was performed a second time for roughly 7 to 11 cycles using a sample-barcoded 5' primer and a J-beta primer mix. MiXCR was run by TCRdb on the 5' RACE reads, yielding one entry per CDR3 protein. The data contain about 640,000 distinct CDR3 sequences, roughly 53% of them singletons. Material for sequencing was blood. These receptors were taken from a man between 60 and 75 years old in good health.

The genes are TRBV28 and TRBJ1-6; D not resolved. CDR1 is MDHEN, CDR2 SYDVKM, per germline. V was trimmed by 8 bases and J by 0 bases, leaving 5 bases between them. The CDR3 contains 13 residues. The CDR3: CASESSYNSPLHF. In nucleotides, the CDR3 is TGTGCCAGCGAGAGCTCCTATAATTCACCCCTCCACTTT. The full variable domain, rest sourced from reference TRBV28 and TRBJ1-6, is DVKVTQSSRYLVKRTGEKVFLECVQDMDHENMFWYRQDPGLGLRLIYFSYDVKMKEKGDIPEGYSVSREKKERFSLILESASTNQTSMYLCASESSYNSPLHFGNGTRLTVT.

The chain combines TRBV4-2 with TRBJ2-5, with TRBD2 as a possible D gene (6 bases). The assigned J gene may be wrong: the sequence end matches TRBJ2-7 better. The CDR3 has 14 residues. Germline values: CDR1 LGHNA, CDR2 YNFKEQ. CDR3: CASSRDPLGGEQYF. The CDR3 nucleotides are TGTGCCAGCAGCCGAGACCCCCTCGGGGGCGAGCAGTACTTC.

In its sample, this clonotype was seen a few times. This chain links TRBV25-1 with TRBJ2-1, with 7 bases identical to TRBD2. The V segment lost 3 bases and the J segment 4 bases; nucleotides outside the gene matches: 3. The CDR3 contains 14 residues. CDR1 is MGHDK, CDR2 SYGVNS, per germline. CDR3 sequence: CASSEGGGYNEQFF. Written as DNA, the CDR3 is TGTGCCAGCAGTGAGGGCGGGGGTTACAATGAGCAGTTCTTC.

This clonotype was picked up a small number of times. The chain recombines TRBV11-2 with TRBJ2-5; possibly TRBD1 for D (5 bases). The germline gives CDR1 SGHAT, CDR2 FQNNGV. The CDR3 extends over 14 amino acids. The V and J ends lost 0 bases and 4 bases respectively, with 9 bases between them. CDR3 amino acids: CASSLDRVAETQYF. The CDR3 DNA sequence: TGTGCCAGCAGCTTAGACAGGGTTGCAGAGACCCAGTACTTC.

V is TRBV15 and J is TRBJ2-4; tentative D call: TRBD2 (7 bases). Trimming pared 0 bases from V and 1 base from J, leaving 16 bases between. The germline gives CDR1 LNHNV, CDR2 YYDKDF (reference sequence). This CDR3 spans 18 amino acids. CDR3 in amino acids: CATSRDYGGAPAKNIQYF. CDR3 nucleotide sequence: TGTGCCACCAGCAGAGATTATGGGGGGGCGCCGGCCAAAAACATTCAGTACTTC.

The sample holds one count of this clonotype. This chain links TRBV9 with TRBJ2-7; TRBD1 is a possible D gene (6 bases). The CDR3 is made up of 12 amino acids. From germline, CDR1 is SGDLS and CDR2 YYNGEE. The V and J ends lost 6 bases and 5 bases respectively, with 12 bases between them. CDR3 residues: CASNTQGNEQYF. In nucleotides, the CDR3 is TGTGCCAGCAATACACAGGGTAACGAGCAGTACTTC.

This clonotype has a single count. CDR3 bases: TGTGCCATCAGTGGCGGGACAGGGGCCAACACTGAAGCTTTCTTT. As protein: CAISGGTGANTEAFF. The genes are TRBV10-3 and TRBJ1-1; 10 bases agree with TRBD1. The CDR3 has 15 amino acids. Germline loops: CDR1 ENHRY, CDR2 SYGVKD. V shed 4 bases and J 2 bases; nucleotides not matched to a gene: 4.

This chain joins TRBV28 and TRBJ2-7; D unresolved. The CDR3 extends over 14 amino acids. Germline lookup yields CDR1 MDHEN and CDR2 SYDVKM. Trimming left V 3 bases short and J 0 bases short, with 9 bases between. The CDR3 here is CASSFNRLSYEQYF. The CDR3 nucleotides are TGTGCCAGCAGTTTTAACCGCCTCTCCTACGAGCAGTACTTC.

This clonotype was detected a few times. CDR3 sequence reads: CASSEGGARDEQFF. DNA for the CDR3: TGTGCCAGCAGTGAGGGGGGGGCCCGGGATGAGCAGTTCTTC. The chain combines TRBV25-1 with TRBJ2-1, with D possibly matching TRBD2 (7 bases). The CDR3 runs to 14 residues. Germline lookup yields CDR1 MGHDK and CDR2 SYGVNS. Trimming took 3 bases from V and 8 from J, leaving 14 bases between them.

This chain's CDR3 is CSARGGPGQETQYF. The CDR3 DNA follows: TGCAGTGCTAGAGGGGGACCCGGCCAAGAGACCCAGTACTTC. The rearrangement joins TRBV20-1 to TRBJ2-4; the D call may be TRBD1 or TRBD2 (5 bases each). The J call may be faulty, since TRBJ2-5 better matches the DNA end. This CDR3 has 14 residues. CDR1 and CDR2 (germline): DFQATT, SNEGSKA (reference sequence).

The rearrangement joins TRBV27 to TRBJ2-5; tentatively, D is TRBD1 (6 bases). Germline CDR1 MNHEY, CDR2 SMNVEV (reference sequence). The V end was cut by 4 bases, the J end by 4 bases, with 10 bases between. The CDR3 runs to 13 residues. The CDR3 DNA reads TGTGCCAGCAGTTCAACAGGGACAGAGACCCAGTACTTC. It encodes CASSSTGTETQYF.

The chain uses TRBV2 and TRBJ2-5; TRBD2 aligns across 8 bases. The CDR3 runs 14 residues. Germline V lookup: CDR1 SNHLY, CDR2 FYNNEI. Trimming cost V 4 bases and J 5 bases; bases outside gene matches: 6. The DNA for the CDR3 is TGTGCCAGCAGTGGGCCCGTAGCGGGGGAGACCCAGTACTTC. This translates into CASSGPVAGETQYF.

The rearrangement joins TRBV21-1 to TRBJ2-7; the table's D call, TRBD1, has no DNA check behind it. TRBV21-1 is designated a pseudogene. The CDR3 totals 14 residues. The CDR3 here is CASSKRGQDYEQYF. The CDR3 DNA follows: TGTGCCAGCAGCAAGCGGGGACAGGACTACGAGCAGTACTTC.

The chain is built from TRBV25-1 and TRBJ1-2; D gene unclear. The germline V gene encodes CDR1 MGHDK and CDR2 SYGVNS. V was clipped by 2 bases and J by 2 bases, with 15 bases between them. The CDR3 spans 16 residues. CDR3 loop: CASSEPYSGSNYGYTF. CDR3 DNA sequence: TGTGCCAGCAGTGAACCTTACTCCGGATCCAACTATGGCTACACCTTC.

The chain has TRBV15 and TRBJ1-2; the match to TRBD1 covers 10 bases. The ends lost 6 bases at V and 4 bases at J; junction bases unmatched: 8. CDR3 length: 15 amino acids. The germline V gene has CDR1 LNHNV and CDR2 YYDKDF (reference sequence). The CDR3 protein is CATRRDRGQGYGYTF. CDR3 bases: TGTGCCACCAGGCGCGACAGGGGGCAGGGCTATGGCTACACCTTC. The full variable domain, in which reference TRBV15 and TRBJ1-2 provide the parts outside the CDR3, is DAMVIQNPRYQVTQFGKPVTLSCSQTLNHNVMYWYQQKSSQAPKLLFHYYDKDFNNEADTPDNFQSRRPNTSFCFLDIRSPGLGDTAMYLCATRRDRGQGYGYTFGSGTRLTVV.

This clonotype turned up a few times. This rearrangement joins TRBV20-1 to TRBJ2-1; the match to TRBD2 covers 10 bases. V shed 5 bases, J shed 15 bases, and the junction held 10 bases outside the gene matches. The CDR3 sequence is 12 residues long. Germline V gives CDR1 DFQATT, CDR2 SNEGSKA (reference sequence). The CDR3 nucleotides read TGCAGTGCTCCCCTCCAACTAGCGGGGCTGTTCTTC. It encodes CSAPLQLAGLFF.

The gene calls are TRBV4-1 and TRBJ2-1; D not resolved. The CDR3 is 16 amino acids. V lost 1 base to trimming and J lost 4 bases, with 14 bases between them. Germline loops: CDR1 MGHRA, CDR2 YSYEKL. CDR3 sequence reads: CASSQVARTQYNEQFF. In DNA form, the CDR3 reads TGCGCCAGCAGCCAAGTCGCCAGGACCCAATACAATGAGCAGTTCTTC.

This clonotype has just a few counts. This rearrangement joins TRBV3-1 to TRBJ2-5; D is ambiguous. The CDR3 totals 12 residues. Trimming took 0 bases from V and 13 from J, leaving 12 bases between them. In germline, CDR1 is LGHDT, CDR2 YNNKEL (reference sequence). The CDR3 bases are TGTGCCAGCAGCCAAGAACTCGGCGCCTCGTACTTC. This codes for CASSQELGASYF.

This clonotype came up once. This chain joins TRBV18 and TRBJ2-3; TRBD1 agrees at 7 bases. The length of the CDR3 is 15 residues. CDR1 KGHSH and CDR2 LQKENI come from the germline V gene. J gave up 2 bases and V 4 bases, and 6 bases lay outside the gene matches. The CDR3 sequence is CASSLGQATTDTQYF. The CDR3 nucleotides read TGTGCCAGCTCACTTGGACAGGCAACCACAGATACGCAGTATTTT.

This clonotype appeared once. The rearrangement links TRBV29-1 to TRBJ2-1, with 14 bases fitting TRBD2. V shed 7 bases, J shed 1 base, and the junction held 12 bases outside the gene matches. The germline CDR1 and CDR2 sequences are SQVTM and ANQGSEA. The CDR3 is 18 residues long. The DNA for the CDR3 is TGCAGCGCTCAACCTGGGACTAGCGGGAGCGATTCCTACAATGAGCAGTTCTTC. It is translated as CSAQPGTSGSDSYNEQFF.

The genes are TRBV7-2 and TRBJ2-1, with a tentative D call TRBD2 (7 bases). CDR1 is SGHTA, CDR2 FQGNSA, per germline. V lost 6 bases, J lost 5 bases, and 20 bases lay in between. CDR3 size: 16 residues. The CDR3 loop reads CASSLDGGPGDNEQFF. In DNA form, the CDR3 reads TGTGCCAGCAGTTTGGACGGGGGGCCTGGGGACAATGAGCAGTTCTTC. Based on the CDR3 plus reference TRBV7-2 and TRBJ2-1, the full variable domain is GAGVSQSPSNKVTEKGKDVELRCDPISGHTALYWYRQSLGQGLEFLIYFQGNSAPDKSGLPSDRFSAERTGGSVSTLTIQRTQQEDSAVYLCASSLDGGPGDNEQFFGPGTRLTVL.

This clonotype was found a few times. The chain couples TRBV7-2 to TRBJ1-5; no reliable D call. Germline-derived CDR1 and CDR2 are SGHTA and FQGNSA. The CDR3 runs to 14 residues. V shed 5 bases and J shed 2 bases, with 10 bases lying between them. The CDR3 DNA reads as TGTGCCAGCAGCCCCAGGCTCGGCAATCAGCCCCAGCATTTT. It specifies CASSPRLGNQPQHF. Combining the CDR3 with reference TRBV7-2 and TRBJ1-5 gives the whole variable domain GAGVSQSPSNKVTEKGKDVELRCDPISGHTALYWYRQSLGQGLEFLIYFQGNSAPDKSGLPSDRFSAERTGGSVSTLTIQRTQQEDSAVYLCASSPRLGNQPQHFGDGTRLSIL.

V and J are TRBV20-1 and TRBJ2-1; D unresolved. CDR3 length equals 11 residues. Germline V CDR1 and CDR2: DFQATT, SNEGSKA (reference sequence). V was clipped by 3 bases and J by 13 bases, with 13 bases between them. CDR3 DNA: TGCAGTGCTAGGGATGGACCAGCCCAGTTCTTC. Protein product: CSARDGPAQFF.

The chain couples TRBV27 to TRBJ2-5; D perhaps matches TRBD2 (6 bases). V was clipped by 8 bases and J by 5 bases, with 15 bases between them. Germline values: CDR1 MNHEY, CDR2 SMNVEV (reference sequence). CDR3 length: 13 amino acids. The CDR3 spells CASATARGETQYF. The CDR3 coding sequence is TGTGCCAGCGCTACCGCCCGGGGGGAGACCCAGTACTTC.

This clonotype was seen a few times. The chain has TRBV9 and TRBJ1-6, with D possibly being TRBD1 (5 bases). Looked up from germline, CDR1 is SGDLS and CDR2 is YYNGEE. This CDR3 comprises 15 residues. Deletions cut 0 bases from V and 7 bases from J, with 11 bases between. This CDR3 is CASSVGREGNSPLHF. Here the CDR3 DNA reads TGTGCCAGCAGCGTAGGGCGGGAGGGGAATTCACCCCTCCACTTT.

As concerns this clonotype: Its ends do not fully match the called genes, so a read error is possible. The chain recombines TRBV6-2 or TRBV6-3 with TRBJ2-4, with TRBD2 identical over 14 bases. This CDR3 spans 14 amino acids. Per germline, CDR1 MNHEY and CDR2 SVGEGT. The CDR3 loop reads CASKGTSGGHIQYF. The CDR3 DNA follows: TGTGCTAGCAAGGGGACTAGCGGGGGTCACATTCAGTACTTC.